This T cell receptor (beta chain) was recorded in a study of neurological immune-mediated disorders. Overall study results and limits: No sharing of CDR3 amino acid sequences was observed among expanded clones across subjects, suggesting private repertoires in all groups.

TCRdb fed the 5' RACE reads into MiXCR, producing one record per CDR3 protein. The data contain about 48,000 distinct CDR3 sequences, 9% to 12% of them singletons. This clonotype was found a few times. Its antigen remains unknown. The study built unsorted libraries from 2 million PBMCs kept at -80 C. This CDR3 comprises 15 residues. Between the trimmed V and J ends, which lost 2 bases and 1 base, there was a span of 10 bases. The germline gives CDR1 SGHRS, CDR2 YFSETQ. The clonotype was recovered from a woman in her thirties or forties with HTLV-1-associated myelopathy (HAM/TSP). The rearrangement joins TRBV5-1 to TRBJ1-3; D is undetermined. Sequenced input: PBMCs. CDR3 coding DNA: TGCGCCAGCAGCTTTGCCCCGGGATCTGGAAACACCATATATTTT. Protein: CASSFAPGSGNTIYF.